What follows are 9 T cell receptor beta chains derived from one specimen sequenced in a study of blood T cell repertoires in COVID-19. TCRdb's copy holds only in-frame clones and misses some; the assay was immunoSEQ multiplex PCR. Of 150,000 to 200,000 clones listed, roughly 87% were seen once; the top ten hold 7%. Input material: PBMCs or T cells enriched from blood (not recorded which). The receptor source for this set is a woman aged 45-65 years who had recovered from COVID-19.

The CDR3 nucleotides read TGCGCCAGCAGCTTGGACCGTCTAATGAACACTGAAGCTTTCTTT. Translating it yields CASSLDRLMNTEAFF. The chain couples TRBV5-1 to TRBJ1-1; D is uncertain. The CDR3 is made up of 15 amino acids. V was clipped by 0 bases and J by 0 bases, with 9 bases between them. Germline V gene sequence: CDR1 SGHRS, CDR2 YFSETQ.

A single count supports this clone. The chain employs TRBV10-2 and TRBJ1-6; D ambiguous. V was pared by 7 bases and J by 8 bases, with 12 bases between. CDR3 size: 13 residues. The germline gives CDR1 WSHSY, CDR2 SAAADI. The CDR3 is CASTRTEYSPLHF. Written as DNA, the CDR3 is TGCGCCAGCACCCGGACTGAGTATTCACCCCTCCACTTT.

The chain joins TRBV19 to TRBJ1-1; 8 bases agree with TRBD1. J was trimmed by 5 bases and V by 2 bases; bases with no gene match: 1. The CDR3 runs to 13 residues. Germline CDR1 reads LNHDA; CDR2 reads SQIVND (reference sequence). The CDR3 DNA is TGTGCCAGTAGTATACAGGGGGCGACTGAAGCTTTCTTT. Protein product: CASSIQGATEAFF. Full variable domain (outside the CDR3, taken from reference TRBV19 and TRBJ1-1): DGGITQSPKYLFRKEGQNVTLSCEQNLNHDAMYWYRQDPGQGLRLIYYSQIVNDFQKGDIAEGYSVSREKKESFPLTVTSAQKNPTAFYLCASSIQGATEAFFGQGTRLTVV.

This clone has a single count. In DNA form, the CDR3 reads TGCGCCAGCAGCTTGGTTGGAGGGATGAACACTGAAGCTTTCTTT. This gives the protein CASSLVGGMNTEAFF. The gene calls are TRBV5-1 and TRBJ1-1; D call uncertain. Germline V gives CDR1 SGHRS, CDR2 YFSETQ. Trimming cost V 0 bases and J 0 bases, with 9 bases left between them. This CDR3 spans 15 amino acids.

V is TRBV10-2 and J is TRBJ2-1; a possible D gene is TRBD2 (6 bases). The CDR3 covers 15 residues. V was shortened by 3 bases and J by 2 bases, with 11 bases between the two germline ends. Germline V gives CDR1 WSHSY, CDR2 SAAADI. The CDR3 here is CASSDQRRAYNEQFF. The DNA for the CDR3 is TGCGCCAGCAGTGACCAAAGGAGGGCCTACAATGAGCAGTTCTTC.

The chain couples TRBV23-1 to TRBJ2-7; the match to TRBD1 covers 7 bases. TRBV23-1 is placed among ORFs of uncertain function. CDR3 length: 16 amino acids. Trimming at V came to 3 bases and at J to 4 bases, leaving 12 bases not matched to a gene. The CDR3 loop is CASSQQPGQRQYEQYF. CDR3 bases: TGCGCCAGCAGTCAGCAACCGGGACAGAGACAGTACGAGCAGTACTTC.

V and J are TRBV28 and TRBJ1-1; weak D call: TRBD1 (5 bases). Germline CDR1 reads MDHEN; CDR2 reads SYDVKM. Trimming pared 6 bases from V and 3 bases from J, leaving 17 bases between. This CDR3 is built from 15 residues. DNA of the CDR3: TGTGCCAGCAGCTTTCGGAGGGGCTGGGACACTGAAGCTTTCTTT. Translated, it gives CASSFRRGWDTEAFF.

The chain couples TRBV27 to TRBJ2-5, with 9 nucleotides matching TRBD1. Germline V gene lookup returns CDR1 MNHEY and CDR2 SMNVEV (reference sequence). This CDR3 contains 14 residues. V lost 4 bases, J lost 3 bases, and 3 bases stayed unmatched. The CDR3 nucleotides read TGTGCCAGCAGTTGGGGGACAGGGAAAGAGACCCAGTACTTC. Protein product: CASSWGTGKETQYF.

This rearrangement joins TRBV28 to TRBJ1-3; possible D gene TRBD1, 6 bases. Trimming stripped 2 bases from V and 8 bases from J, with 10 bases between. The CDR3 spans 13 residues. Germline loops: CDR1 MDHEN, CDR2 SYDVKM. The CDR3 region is CASSLKQGDTIYF. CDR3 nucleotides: TGTGCCAGCAGTTTAAAACAGGGAGACACCATATATTTT.